A selection of T cell receptor beta chains follows, all from one sample in a study of T-cell memory formation after mild COVID-19. TCRdb itself ran the 5' RACE reads through MiXCR, one entry per CDR3 protein. Seen here are some 180,000 distinct CDR3 sequences, under 15% observed once, and the top ten hold about 3.3%. Specimen: PBMCs or a T cell subset sorted from them (not recorded which). Receptor source: a man aged 18 to 29 who had mild COVID-19 (a few samples of this study predate the infection). Cell type and time point are not known. Each CDR3 is given with its conserved first and last residue. D genes are given only for firm matches. A clone size is listed for some rows: how often the clone was seen (once, few, many), or a class if it is expanded.

size	V	length	D	J	DNA	CDR3
NA	TRBV5-1	14	NA	TRBJ1-1	TGCGCCAGCAGCTTGGACGGGATTAGGGATGAAGCTTTCTTT	CASSLDGIRDEAFF
NA	TRBV7-2	12	NA	TRBJ1-1	TGTGCCAGCAGCTCGGGACGGTCAGAAGCTTTCTTT	CASSSGRSEAFF
NA	TRBV5-5	16	NA	TRBJ1-5	TGTGCCAGCAGCTTGGGGCTGGGTTTGAGCAATCAGCCCCAGCATTTT	CASSLGLGLSNQPQHF
few	TRBV10-1	13	NA	TRBJ2-1	TGCGCCAGCAGTGGCGGGGGCAACAATGAGCAGTTCTTC	CASSGGGNNEQFF
many	TRBV7-9	15	NA	TRBJ2-4	TGTGCCAGCAGCTTAGACTCTGGAGGGGGAAACATTCAGTACTTC	CASSLDSGGGNIQYF
few	TRBV7-9	18	NA	TRBJ2-6	TGTGCCAGCAGCTTCCGGGACGCCTTCCATCCTGGGGCCAACGTCCTGACTTTC	CASSFRDAFHPGANVLTF
once	TRBV25-1	14	NA	TRBJ1-4	TGTGCCAGCAGTGACCCCGCAGATAATGAAAAACTGTTTTTT	CASSDPADNEKLFF
few	TRBV15	17	TRBD2	TRBJ2-7	TGTGCCACCAGCAGAGACTCCCTAGCGGGGGGCCTGTACGAGCAGTACTTC	CATSRDSLAGGLYEQYF
few	TRBV7-2	18	TRBD2	TRBJ2-3	TGTGCCAGCAGCTTAGGGGGAAGAGCGGGGCTTGTTGGAGATACGCAGTATTTT	CASSLGGRAGLVGDTQYF
NA	TRBV10-2	14	TRBD1	TRBJ1-2	TGCGCCAGCATGAGAACAGGGGGGAGCTATGGCTACACCTTC	CASMRTGGSYGYTF
few	TRBV18	16	TRBD2	TRBJ2-5	TGTGCCAGCTCACTTCGGACTAGCGGGGAGGGAGAGACCCAGTACTTC	CASSLRTSGEGETQYF
few	TRBV7-3	16	NA	TRBJ2-6	TGTGCCAGCAGCTTAACGGTTGGGGCTGGGGCCAACGTCCTGACTTTC	CASSLTVGAGANVLTF